This section outlines one TCR beta chain sequence together with its context. No antigen is known for it. This sample was taken from a study of CD8 T cells in ankylosing spondylitis. Study conclusions and caveats: In reactive arthritis synovial fluid and blood, some motif variants had been reported before.

V shed 0 bases, J shed 1 base, and the junction held 6 bases outside the gene matches. Germline CDR1 LGHNA, CDR2 YSLEER. This CDR3 has 17 residues. TCRdb reprocessed the 5' RACE reads via MiXCR and lists one record per CDR3 protein. The data show under 300,000 distinct CDR3 sequences, about 18% seen once. The chain has TRBV4-3 and TRBJ2-1; TRBD2 matches at 7 bases. The specimen sequenced was blood, either unsorted or a sorted T cell fraction (not recorded which). This receptor was obtained from a male donor with ankylosing spondylitis or in good health (not recorded which). The CDR3 reads CASSQDWLAVSYNEQFF. Written as DNA, the CDR3 is TGCGCCAGCAGCCAAGATTGGCTAGCGGTTTCCTACAATGAGCAGTTCTTC.